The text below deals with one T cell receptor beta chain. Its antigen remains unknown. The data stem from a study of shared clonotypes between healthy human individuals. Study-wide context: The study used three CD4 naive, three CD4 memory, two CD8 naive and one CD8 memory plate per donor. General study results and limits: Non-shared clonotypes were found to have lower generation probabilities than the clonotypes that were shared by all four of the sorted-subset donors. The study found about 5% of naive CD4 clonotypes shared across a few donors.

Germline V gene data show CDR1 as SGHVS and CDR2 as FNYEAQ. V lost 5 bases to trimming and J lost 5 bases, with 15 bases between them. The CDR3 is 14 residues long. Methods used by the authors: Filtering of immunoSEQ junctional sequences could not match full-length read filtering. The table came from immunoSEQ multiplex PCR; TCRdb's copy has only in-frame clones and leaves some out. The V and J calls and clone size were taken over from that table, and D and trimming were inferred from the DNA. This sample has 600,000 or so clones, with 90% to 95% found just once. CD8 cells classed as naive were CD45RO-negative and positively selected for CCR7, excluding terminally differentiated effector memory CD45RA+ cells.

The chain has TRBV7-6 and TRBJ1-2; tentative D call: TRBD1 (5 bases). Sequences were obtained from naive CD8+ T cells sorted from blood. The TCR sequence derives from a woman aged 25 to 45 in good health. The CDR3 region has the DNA TGTGCCAGCAGCCCGCAGGGACGTGCATATGGCTACACCTTC. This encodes CASSPQGRAYGYTF.